The entry that follows covers one TCR beta chain sequence. No antigen is known for it. By quantitative 5'-RACE with molecular barcodes, the TCR beta libraries were made. A single record per CDR3 protein comes from TCRdb applying MiXCR to the 5' RACE reads. The data contain fewer than 400,000 distinct CDR3 sequences, 20% to 25% of them singletons. This sample was taken from a study of CD8 T cells in ankylosing spondylitis. The length of the CDR3 is 13 residues. Trimming took 4 bases from V and 9 from J, leaving 15 bases between them. The study's findings and limits: A TCR beta motif made of about eight highly homologous variants seemed typical of ankylosing spondylitis blood.

The chain employs TRBV23-1 and TRBJ2-5, with D perhaps TRBD2 (5 bases). TRBV23-1 counts as an open reading frame of uncertain function. Sequencing was carried out using blood, either unsorted or a sorted T cell fraction (not recorded which). The receptor was derived from a male donor with ankylosing spondylitis. CDR3 loop: CASSRWPPRAQYF. The CDR3 coding sequence is TGCGCCAGCAGTCGGTGGCCCCCGAGGGCCCAGTACTTC.